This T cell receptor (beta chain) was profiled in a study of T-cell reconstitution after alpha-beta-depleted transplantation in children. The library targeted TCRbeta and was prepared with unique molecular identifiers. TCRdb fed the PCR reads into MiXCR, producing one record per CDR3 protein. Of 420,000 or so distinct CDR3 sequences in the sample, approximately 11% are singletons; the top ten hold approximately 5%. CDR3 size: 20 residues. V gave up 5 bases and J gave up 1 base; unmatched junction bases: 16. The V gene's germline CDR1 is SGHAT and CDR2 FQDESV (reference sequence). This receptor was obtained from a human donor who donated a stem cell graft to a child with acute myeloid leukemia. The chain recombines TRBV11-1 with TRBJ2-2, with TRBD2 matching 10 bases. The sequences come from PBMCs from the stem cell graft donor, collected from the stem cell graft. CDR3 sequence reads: CASSPPRLGRTSGNTGELFF. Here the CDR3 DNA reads TGTGCCAGCAGCCCACCCCGGCTAGGGAGGACTAGCGGGAACACCGGGGAGCTGTTTTTT. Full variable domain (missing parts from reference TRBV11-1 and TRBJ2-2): EAEVAQSPRYKITEKSQAVAFWCDPISGHATLYWYRQILGQGPELLVQFQDESVVDDSQLPKDRFSAERLKGVDSTLKIQPAELGDSAMYLCASSPPRLGRTSGNTGELFFGEGSRLTVL.